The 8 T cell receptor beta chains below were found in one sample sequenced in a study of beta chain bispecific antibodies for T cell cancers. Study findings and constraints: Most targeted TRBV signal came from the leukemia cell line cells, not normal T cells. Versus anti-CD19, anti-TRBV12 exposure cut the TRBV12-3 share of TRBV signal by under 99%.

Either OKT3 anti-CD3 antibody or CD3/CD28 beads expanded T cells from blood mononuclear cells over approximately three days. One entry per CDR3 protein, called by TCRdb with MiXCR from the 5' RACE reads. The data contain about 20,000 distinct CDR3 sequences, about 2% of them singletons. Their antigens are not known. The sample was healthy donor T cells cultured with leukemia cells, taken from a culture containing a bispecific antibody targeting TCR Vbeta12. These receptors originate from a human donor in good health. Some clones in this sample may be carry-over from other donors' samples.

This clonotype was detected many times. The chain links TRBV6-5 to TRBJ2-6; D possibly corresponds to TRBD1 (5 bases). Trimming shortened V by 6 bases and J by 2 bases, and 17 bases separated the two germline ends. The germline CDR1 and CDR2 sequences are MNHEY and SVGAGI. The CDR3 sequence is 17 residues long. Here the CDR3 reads CASSLRGIGAGANVLTF. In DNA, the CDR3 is TGTGCCAGCAGCCTAAGGGGAATCGGAGCTGGGGCCAACGTCCTGACTTTC.

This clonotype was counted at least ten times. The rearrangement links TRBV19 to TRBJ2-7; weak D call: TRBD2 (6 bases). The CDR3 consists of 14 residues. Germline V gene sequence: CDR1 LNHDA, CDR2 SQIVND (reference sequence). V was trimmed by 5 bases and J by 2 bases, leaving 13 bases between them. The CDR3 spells CASSPGTGPYEQYF. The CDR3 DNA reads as TGTGCCAGTAGTCCCGGGACTGGACCCTACGAGCAGTACTTC. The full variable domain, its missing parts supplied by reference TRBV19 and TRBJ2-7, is DGGITQSPKYLFRKEGQNVTLSCEQNLNHDAMYWYRQDPGQGLRLIYYSQIVNDFQKGDIAEGYSVSREKKESFPLTVTSAQKNPTAFYLCASSPGTGPYEQYFGPGTRLTVT.

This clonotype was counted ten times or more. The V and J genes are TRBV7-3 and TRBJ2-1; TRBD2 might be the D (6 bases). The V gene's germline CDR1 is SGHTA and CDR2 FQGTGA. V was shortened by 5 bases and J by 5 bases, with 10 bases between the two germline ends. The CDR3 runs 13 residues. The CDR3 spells CASSQGLDNEQFF. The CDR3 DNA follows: TGTGCCAGCAGCCAGGGACTCGACAATGAGCAGTTCTTC.

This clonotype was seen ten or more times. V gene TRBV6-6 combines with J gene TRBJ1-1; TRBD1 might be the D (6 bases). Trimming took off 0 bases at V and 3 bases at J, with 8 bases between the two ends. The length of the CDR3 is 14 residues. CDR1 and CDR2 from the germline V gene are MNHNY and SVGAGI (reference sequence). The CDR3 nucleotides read TGTGCCAGCAGTTACTCAGGGGGGGACACTGAAGCTTTCTTT. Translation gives CASSYSGGDTEAFF.

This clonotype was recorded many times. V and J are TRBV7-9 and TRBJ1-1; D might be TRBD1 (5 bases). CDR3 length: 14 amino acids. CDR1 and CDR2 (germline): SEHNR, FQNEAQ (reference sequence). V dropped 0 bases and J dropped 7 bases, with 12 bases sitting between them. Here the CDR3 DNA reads TGTGCCAGCAGCTTAGCATTCAGGGCGGTTGAAGCTTTCTTT. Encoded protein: CASSLAFRAVEAFF.

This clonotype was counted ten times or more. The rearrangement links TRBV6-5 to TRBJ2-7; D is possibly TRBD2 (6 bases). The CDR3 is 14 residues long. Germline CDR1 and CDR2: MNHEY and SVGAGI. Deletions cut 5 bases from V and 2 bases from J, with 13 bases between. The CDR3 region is CASSPLGGTYEQYF. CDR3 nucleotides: TGTGCCAGCAGTCCGCTCGGGGGAACCTACGAGCAGTACTTC.

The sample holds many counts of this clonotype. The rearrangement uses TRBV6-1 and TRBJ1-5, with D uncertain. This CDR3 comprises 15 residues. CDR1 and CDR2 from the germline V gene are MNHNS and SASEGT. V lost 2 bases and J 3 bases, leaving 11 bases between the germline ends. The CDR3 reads CASSERVNDNQPQHF. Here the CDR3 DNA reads TGTGCCAGCAGTGAAAGGGTAAACGACAATCAGCCCCAGCATTTT.

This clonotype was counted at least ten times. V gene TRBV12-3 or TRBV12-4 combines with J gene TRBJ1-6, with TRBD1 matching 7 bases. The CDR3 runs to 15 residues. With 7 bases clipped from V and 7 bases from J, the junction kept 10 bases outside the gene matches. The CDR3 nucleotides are TGTGCCAGCACCCTTTCACAGGGGCGGAATTCACCCCTCCACTTT. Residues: CASTLSQGRNSPLHF.